This TCR beta chain derives from a study of CD8 T cells in Susac syndrome. Findings and caveats of the study: The relatively small number of individuals in the TCR sequencing and HLA analysis was acknowledged by the study.

The RNA, roughly 0.45 to 1 ug, was put through reverse transcription using random hexamers. Amplification of TCR beta CDR3 across 54 Vbeta and 13 Jbeta was performed with immunoSEQ multiplex PCR. Each CDR3 protein gets one entry after TCRdb re-called the immunoSEQ multiplex PCR reads with MiXCR. The sample has approximately 210,000 distinct CDR3 sequences; about 96% are singletons. Points on this clonotype: No antigen is known for it.

The CDR3 is made up of 19 amino acids. Per the germline V gene, CDR1 is DFQATT and CDR2 is SNEGSKA (reference sequence). The trim removed 1 base at V and 0 bases at J, leaving 9 bases unmatched. The multiple sclerosis control group comprised treatment-naive patients with stable or active relapsing-remitting disease. Isolation of CD8+ and CD4+ T cells was performed negatively, whereas enrichment of TEMRA cells was done by FACS. V is TRBV20-1 and J is TRBJ2-1; the match to TRBD2 covers 13 bases. The sample was CD4+ T cells from PBMCs. This receptor was obtained from a human donor with multiple sclerosis. The CDR3 sequence is CSARAPLAGGASSYNEQFF. CDR3 sequence (DNA): TGCAGTGCTAGAGCCCCACTAGCGGGAGGGGCCTCCTCCTACAATGAGCAGTTCTTC.